Detailed here is one T cell receptor beta chain. What it recognizes is unknown. The data are from a study of T cell repertoires in cytomegalovirus infection. Study-level background: Epitope selection comprised recently identified HLA-C-restricted CMV epitopes and well-studied HLA-B-restricted CMV epitopes. Matching HLA type, along with CMV infection, was indicated by public TCR beta signatures.

Study results and limitations: Totalled public TCR beta family frequency picked out people who carried CMV plus the relevant HLA. Predominance within the ex vivo response was attributable to HLA-C-restricted CMV-specific TCR beta clonotypes.

MiXCR, run by TCRdb on the reads, gives a single entry per CDR3 protein. Of some 800,000 distinct CDR3 sequences in the sample, 25% to 35% were seen once. The CDR3 spans 16 residues. The V and J ends lost 0 bases and 4 bases respectively, with 13 bases between them. The V gene's germline CDR1 is MNHNS and CDR2 SASEGT. V usage is TRBV6-1 and J usage is TRBJ1-5, with a weak D call TRBD1 (5 bases). The source was cultured CD8+ T cells from PBMCs, collected from culture after CMV antigen stimulation. The receptor was isolated from a human donor in good health (CMV status not recorded). Some clones in this sample may be carry-over from other donors' samples. CDR3 DNA: TGTGCCAGCAGTGAAGCGCAAAGGGACCTGAATCAGCCCCAGCATTTT. It is translated as CASSEAQRDLNQPQHF.